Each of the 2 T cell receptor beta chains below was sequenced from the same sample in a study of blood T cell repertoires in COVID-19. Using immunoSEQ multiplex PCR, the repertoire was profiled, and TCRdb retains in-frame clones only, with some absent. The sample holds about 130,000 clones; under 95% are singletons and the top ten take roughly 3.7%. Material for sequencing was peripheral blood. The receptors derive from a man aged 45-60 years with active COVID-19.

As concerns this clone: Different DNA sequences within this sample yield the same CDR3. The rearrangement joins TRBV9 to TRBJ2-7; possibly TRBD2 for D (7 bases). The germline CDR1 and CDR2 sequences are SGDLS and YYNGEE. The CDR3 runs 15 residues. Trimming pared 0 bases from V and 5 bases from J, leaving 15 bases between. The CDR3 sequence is CASSVGRGGADEQYF. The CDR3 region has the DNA TGTGCCAGCAGCGTAGGGCGTGGGGGGGCCGACGAGCAGTACTTC.

CDR3 nucleotide sequence: TGCGCCAGCAGCTTGGAAGCCACTAGCGGGAGCAGTAATGAGCAGTTCTTC. Protein product: CASSLEATSGSSNEQFF. The genes are TRBV5-1 and TRBJ2-1; TRBD2 agrees at 11 bases. The CDR3 contains 17 residues. Germline V gene data show CDR1 as SGHRS and CDR2 as YFSETQ. The J segment lost 7 bases and the V segment lost 0 bases, leaving 9 bases of the junction unmatched.